Listed here is a single T cell receptor (beta chain). The PCR was carried out with 60 Vbeta primers and 13 Jbeta primers. Here immunoSEQ multiplex PCR was the method, and the copy in TCRdb shows in-frame clones only, minus some. The sample holds roughly 190,000 clones. The source of the sample is a study of cytomegalovirus exposure and HLA in healthy donors. Sequencing was done on a sample of PBMCs. This receptor was identified in a woman in her late teens or twenties in good health and CMV-seropositive.

CDR3 loop: CASSLPRGTFDTDTQYF. The CDR3 nucleotides read TGTGCCAGCAGCCTCCCGCGGGGGACTTTTGACACAGATACGCAGTATTTT. The J gene is TRBJ2-3, the V gene TRBV9, with 7 bases matching TRBD2. There are 17 residues in the CDR3. The germline V gene encodes CDR1 SGDLS and CDR2 YYNGEE. The V and J ends lost 4 bases and 2 bases, in that order; junction bases with no gene match: 13.